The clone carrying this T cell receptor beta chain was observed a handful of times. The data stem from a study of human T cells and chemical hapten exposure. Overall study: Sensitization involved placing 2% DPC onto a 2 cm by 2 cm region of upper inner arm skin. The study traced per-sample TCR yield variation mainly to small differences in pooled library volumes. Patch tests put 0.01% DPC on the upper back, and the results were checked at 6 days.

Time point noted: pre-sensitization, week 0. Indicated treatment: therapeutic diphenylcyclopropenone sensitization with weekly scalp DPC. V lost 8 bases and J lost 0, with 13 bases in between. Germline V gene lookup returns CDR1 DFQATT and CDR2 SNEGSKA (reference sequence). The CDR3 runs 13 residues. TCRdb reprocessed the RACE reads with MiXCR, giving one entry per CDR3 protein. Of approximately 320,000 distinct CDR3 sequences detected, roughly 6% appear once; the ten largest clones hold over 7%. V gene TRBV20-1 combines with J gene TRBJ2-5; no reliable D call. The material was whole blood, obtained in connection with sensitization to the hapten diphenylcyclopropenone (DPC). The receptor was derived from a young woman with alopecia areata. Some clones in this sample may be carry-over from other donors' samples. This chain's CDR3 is CSLTHSDQETQYF. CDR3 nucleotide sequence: TGCAGTCTGACCCACAGTGACCAAGAGACCCAGTACTTC.